The present entry profiles one T cell receptor (beta chain) with its context. This specimen belongs to a study of blood T cell repertoires in COVID-19. Overall study context: The study drew acute and convalescent COVID-19 samples from the United States, Italy and Spain.

Germline V gene lookup returns CDR1 MNHEY and CDR2 SVGEGT. The CDR3 extends over 17 amino acids. Trimming at V came to 2 bases and at J to 0 bases, leaving 7 bases not matched to a gene. TCRdb keeps only in-frame clones here, not all; method: immunoSEQ multiplex PCR. The profile shows under 350,000 clones, approximately 83% of them singletons. Material for sequencing was PBMCs or T cells enriched from blood (not recorded which). This TCR derives from a woman in her 40s with acute COVID-19. The J gene is TRBJ2-1, the V gene TRBV6-2 or TRBV6-3, with TRBD2 matching over 7 bases. Here the CDR3 reads CASSYPSGRLSYNEQFF. CDR3 nucleotides: TGTGCCAGCAGTTACCCTAGCGGTCGACTCTCCTACAATGAGCAGTTCTTC.